Here is one T cell receptor (beta chain) with its context. The data derive from a study of shared T cell receptors in the human thymus. This CDR3 contains 15 residues. Deletions cut 5 bases from V and 1 base from J, with 15 bases between. Germline V gives CDR1 SGDLS, CDR2 YYNGEE. Data came from immunoSEQ multiplex PCR; TCRdb stores just in-frame clones and leaves some out. The table records 700,000 or so clones, 70% to 90% of them present only once. These same records also appear under a second study, on human thymus T cells. This second report adds: Among the donors, all were healthy Finnish infants having corrective surgery for congenital heart defects. Resections obtained during corrective heart surgery supplied the thymus tissue. Use of V and J genes seemed skewed within the thymic and blood repertoires. Unrelated individuals were reported by related research to share highly overlapping thymic repertoires.

V is TRBV9 and J is TRBJ1-1; D is unclear. Sample: thymocytes. This sequence originates from a girl under three years old with a congenital heart defect. This CDR3 is CASRLPPEGNTEAFF. CDR3 DNA sequence: TGTGCCAGCAGACTCCCCCCAGAGGGGAACACTGAAGCTTTCTTT.